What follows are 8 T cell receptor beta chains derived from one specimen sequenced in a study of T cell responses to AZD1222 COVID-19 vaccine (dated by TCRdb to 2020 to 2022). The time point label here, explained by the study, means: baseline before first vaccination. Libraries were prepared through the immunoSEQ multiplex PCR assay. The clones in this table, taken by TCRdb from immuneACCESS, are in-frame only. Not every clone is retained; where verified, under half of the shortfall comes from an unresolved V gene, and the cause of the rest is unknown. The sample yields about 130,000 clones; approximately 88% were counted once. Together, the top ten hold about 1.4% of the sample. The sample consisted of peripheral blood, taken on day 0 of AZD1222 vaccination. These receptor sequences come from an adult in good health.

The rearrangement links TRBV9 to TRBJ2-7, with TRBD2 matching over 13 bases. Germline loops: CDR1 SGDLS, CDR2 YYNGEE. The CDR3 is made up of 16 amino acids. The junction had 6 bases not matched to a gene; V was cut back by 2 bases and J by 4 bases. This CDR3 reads CASSVGGLAGKYEQYF. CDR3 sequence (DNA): TGTGCCAGCAGCGTTGGGGGACTAGCGGGAAAGTACGAGCAGTACTTC.

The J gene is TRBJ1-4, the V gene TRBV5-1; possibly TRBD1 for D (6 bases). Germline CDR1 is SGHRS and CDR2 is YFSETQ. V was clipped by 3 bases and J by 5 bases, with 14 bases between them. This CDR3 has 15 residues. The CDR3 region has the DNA TGCGCCAGCAGCTCGCGAGGGGGTTCGAATGAAAAACTGTTTTTT. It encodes CASSSRGGSNEKLFF.

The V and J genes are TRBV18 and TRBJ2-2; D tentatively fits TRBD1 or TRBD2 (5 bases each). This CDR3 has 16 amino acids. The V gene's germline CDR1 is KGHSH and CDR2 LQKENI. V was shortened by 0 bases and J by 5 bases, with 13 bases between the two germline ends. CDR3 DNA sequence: TGTGCCAGCTCACCACCCGGGCAGGGCGGGACCGGGGAGCTGTTTTTT. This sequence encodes CASSPPGQGGTGELFF.

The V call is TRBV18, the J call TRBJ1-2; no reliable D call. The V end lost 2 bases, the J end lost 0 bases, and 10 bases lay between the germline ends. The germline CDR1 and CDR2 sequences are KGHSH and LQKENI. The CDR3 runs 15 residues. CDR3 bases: TGTGCCAGCTCACCATCAATAGAAGCTAACTATGGCTACACCTTC. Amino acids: CASSPSIEANYGYTF.

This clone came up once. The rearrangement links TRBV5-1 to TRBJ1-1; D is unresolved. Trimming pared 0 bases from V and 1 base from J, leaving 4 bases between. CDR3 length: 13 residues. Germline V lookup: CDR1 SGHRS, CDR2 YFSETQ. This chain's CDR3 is CASSLEANTEAFF. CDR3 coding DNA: TGCGCCAGCAGCTTGGAAGCGAACACTGAAGCTTTCTTT.

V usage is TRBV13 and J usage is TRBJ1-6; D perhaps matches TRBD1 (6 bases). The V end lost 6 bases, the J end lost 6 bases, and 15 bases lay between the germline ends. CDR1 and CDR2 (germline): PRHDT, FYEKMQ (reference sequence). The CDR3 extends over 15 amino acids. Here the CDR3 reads CASSLWGQVNSPLHF. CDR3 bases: TGTGCCAGCAGTTTATGGGGACAAGTTAATTCACCCCTCCACTTT.

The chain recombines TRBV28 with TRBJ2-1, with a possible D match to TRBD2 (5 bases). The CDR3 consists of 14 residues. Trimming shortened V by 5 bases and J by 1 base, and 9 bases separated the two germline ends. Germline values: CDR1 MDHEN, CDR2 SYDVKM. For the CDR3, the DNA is TGTGCCAGCAGTCCCCCGGGGTCCTACAATGAGCAGTTCTTC. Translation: CASSPPGSYNEQFF.

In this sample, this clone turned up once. Written as DNA, the CDR3 is TGTGCCAGCAGTAACCCAGGGCTACCCTCCTACGAGCAGTACTTC. It specifies CASSNPGLPSYEQYF. The rearrangement uses TRBV28 and TRBJ2-7; D is perhaps TRBD1 (5 bases). The CDR3 has 15 residues. CDR1 MDHEN and CDR2 SYDVKM come from the germline V gene. Trimming shortened V by 5 bases and J by 0 bases, and 14 bases separated the two germline ends. Complete variable domain (other parts from reference TRBV28 and TRBJ2-7): DVKVTQSSRYLVKRTGEKVFLECVQDMDHENMFWYRQDPGLGLRLIYFSYDVKMKEKGDIPEGYSVSREKKERFSLILESASTNQTSMYLCASSNPGLPSYEQYFGPGTRLTVT.